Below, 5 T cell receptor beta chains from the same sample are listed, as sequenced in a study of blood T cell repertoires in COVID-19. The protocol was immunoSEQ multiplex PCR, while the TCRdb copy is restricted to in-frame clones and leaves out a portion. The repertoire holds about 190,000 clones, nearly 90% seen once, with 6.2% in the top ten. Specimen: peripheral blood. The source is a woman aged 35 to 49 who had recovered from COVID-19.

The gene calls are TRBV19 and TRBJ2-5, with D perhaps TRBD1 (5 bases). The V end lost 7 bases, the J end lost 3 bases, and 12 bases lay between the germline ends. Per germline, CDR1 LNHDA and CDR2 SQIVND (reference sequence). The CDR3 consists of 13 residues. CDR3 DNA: TGTGCCAGTACCGCCTTAGGGGAAGAGACCCAGTACTTC. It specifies CASTALGEETQYF.

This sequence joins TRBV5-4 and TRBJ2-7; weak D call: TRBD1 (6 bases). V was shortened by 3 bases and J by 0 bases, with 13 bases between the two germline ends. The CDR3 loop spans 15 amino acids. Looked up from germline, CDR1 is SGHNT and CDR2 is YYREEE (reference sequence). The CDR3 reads CASSWGTSSSYEQYF. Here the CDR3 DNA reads TGTGCCAGCAGCTGGGGGACATCCAGCTCCTACGAGCAGTACTTC.

CDR3 in amino acids: CASSIVSADSYEQYF. CDR3 DNA sequence: TGTGCCAGTAGTATAGTGTCTGCGGACTCCTACGAGCAGTACTTC. The chain is built from TRBV19 and TRBJ2-7; no firm D call. CDR1 LNHDA and CDR2 SQIVND come from the germline V gene (reference sequence). V was pared by 1 base and J by 0 bases, with 10 bases between. This CDR3 contains 15 residues.

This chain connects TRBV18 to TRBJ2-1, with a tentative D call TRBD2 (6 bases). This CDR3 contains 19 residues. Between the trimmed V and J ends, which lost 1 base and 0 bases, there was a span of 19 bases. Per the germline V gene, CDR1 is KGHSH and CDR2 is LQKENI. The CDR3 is CASSPLGLHRTGSYNEQFF. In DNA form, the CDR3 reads TGTGCCAGCTCACCACTGGGACTGCATAGAACGGGCTCCTACAATGAGCAGTTCTTC.

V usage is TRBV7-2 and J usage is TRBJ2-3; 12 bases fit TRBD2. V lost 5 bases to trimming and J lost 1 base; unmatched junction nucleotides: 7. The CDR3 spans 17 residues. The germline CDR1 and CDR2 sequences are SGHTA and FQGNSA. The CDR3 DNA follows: TGTGCCAGCAGCGTACGACTAGCGGGAGATGGCACAGATACGCAGTATTTT. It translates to CASSVRLAGDGTDTQYF. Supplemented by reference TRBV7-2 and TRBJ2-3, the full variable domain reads GAGVSQSPSNKVTEKGKDVELRCDPISGHTALYWYRQSLGQGLEFLIYFQGNSAPDKSGLPSDRFSAERTGGSVSTLTIQRTQQEDSAVYLCASSVRLAGDGTDTQYFGPGTRLTVL.